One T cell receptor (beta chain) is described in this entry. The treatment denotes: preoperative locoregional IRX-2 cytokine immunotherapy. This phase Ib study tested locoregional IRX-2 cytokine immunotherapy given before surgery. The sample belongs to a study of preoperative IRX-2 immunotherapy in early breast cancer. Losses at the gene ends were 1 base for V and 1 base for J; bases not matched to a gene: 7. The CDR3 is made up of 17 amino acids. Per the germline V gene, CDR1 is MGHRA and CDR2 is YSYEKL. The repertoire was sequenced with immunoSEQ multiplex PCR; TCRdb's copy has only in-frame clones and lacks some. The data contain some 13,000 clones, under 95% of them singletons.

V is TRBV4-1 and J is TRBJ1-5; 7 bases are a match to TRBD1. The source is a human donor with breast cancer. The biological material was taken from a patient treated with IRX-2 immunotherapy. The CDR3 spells CASSQGRGGISNQPQHF. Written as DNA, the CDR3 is TGCGCCAGCAGCCAAGGGAGAGGGGGCATAAGCAATCAGCCCCAGCATTTT.